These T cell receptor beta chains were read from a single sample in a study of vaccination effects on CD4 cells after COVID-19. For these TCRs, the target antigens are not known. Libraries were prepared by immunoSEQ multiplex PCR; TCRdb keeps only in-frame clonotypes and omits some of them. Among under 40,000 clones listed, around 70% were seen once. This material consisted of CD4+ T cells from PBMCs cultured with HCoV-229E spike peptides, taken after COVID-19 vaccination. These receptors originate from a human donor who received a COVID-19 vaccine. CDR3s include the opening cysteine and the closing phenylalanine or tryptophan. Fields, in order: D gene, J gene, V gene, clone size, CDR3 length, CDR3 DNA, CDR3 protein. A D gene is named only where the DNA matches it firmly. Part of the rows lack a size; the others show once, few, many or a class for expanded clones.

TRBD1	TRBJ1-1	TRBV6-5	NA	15	TGTGCCAGCACGTTTGACAGGGGGCAGAACACTGAAGCTTTCTTT	CASTFDRGQNTEAFF
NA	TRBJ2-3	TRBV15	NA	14	TGTGCCACCAGCAGCGGGACACTCACAGATACGCAGTATTTT	CATSSGTLTDTQYF
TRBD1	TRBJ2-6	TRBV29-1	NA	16	TGCAGCGTTCCCGGGACAGGCTTTACTGGGGCCAACGTCCTGACTTTC	CSVPGTGFTGANVLTF
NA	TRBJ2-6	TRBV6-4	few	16	TGTGCCAGCAGTGAACAGGGAGGCTCTGGGGCCAACGTCCTGACTTTC	CASSEQGGSGANVLTF
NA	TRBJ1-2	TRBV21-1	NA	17	TGTGCCAGCAGCAAATGTAAAGGCAGGGGGTTGGACTATGGCTACACCTTC	CASSKCKGRGLDYGYTF
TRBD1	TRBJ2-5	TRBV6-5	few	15	TGTGCCAGCAGCTGGACAGGGACCAACCAAGAGACCCAGTACTTC	CASSWTGTNQETQYF
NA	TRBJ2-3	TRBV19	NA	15	TGTGCCAGTAGTATACGAAGCTTTAGCACAGATACGCAGTATTTT	CASSIRSFSTDTQYF
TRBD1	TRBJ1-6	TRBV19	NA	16	TGTGCCAGTACCGCGACAGGGATCACCTATAATTCACCCCTCCACTTT	CASTATGITYNSPLHF
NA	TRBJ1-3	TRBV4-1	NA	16	TGCGCCAGCAGCCAAGATCGGGACTTAACTGGAAACACCATATATTTT	CASSQDRDLTGNTIYF
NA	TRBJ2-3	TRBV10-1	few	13	TGCGCCAGCAGTGGACCACTGGGAGATACGCAGTATTTT	CASSGPLGDTQYF
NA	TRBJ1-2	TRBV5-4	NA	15	TGTGCCAGCAGCTTGGGAGGGGAGGCCGTAGGTGGCTACACCTTC	CASSLGGEAVGGYTF
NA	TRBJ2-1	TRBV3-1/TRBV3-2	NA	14	TGTGCCAGCAGCCCGGGGACTTGGTACAATGAGCAGTTCTTC	CASSPGTWYNEQFF
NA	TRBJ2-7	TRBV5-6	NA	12	TGTGCCAGCAGCTTGGGTGTGGGCGAGCAGTACTTC	CASSLGVGEQYF
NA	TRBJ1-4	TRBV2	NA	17	TGTGCCAGCAGCAGGAACCGAAGAGGGGGGGATAATGAAAAACTGTTTTTT	CASSRNRRGGDNEKLFF
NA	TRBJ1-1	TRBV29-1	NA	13	TGCAGCGGTGGATCCGGGACAAACACTGAAGCTTTCTTT	CSGGSGTNTEAFF
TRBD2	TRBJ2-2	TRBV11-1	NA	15	TGTGCCAGCAGCTTAGGACTAGCGGACGGCGGGGAGCTGTTTTTT	CASSLGLADGGELFF
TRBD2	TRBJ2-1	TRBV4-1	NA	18	TGCGCCAGCAGCCAAGATCAGGGGCGGGGGGGTTTGTACAATGAGCAGTTCTTC	CASSQDQGRGGLYNEQFF
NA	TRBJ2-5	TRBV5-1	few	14	TGCGCCAGCAGCCCGGCCGGGGGACAAGAGACCCAGTACTTC	CASSPAGGQETQYF
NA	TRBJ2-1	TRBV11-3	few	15	TGTGCCAGCAGCTCGGGCCCAGGAGGAATCAATGAGCAGTTCTTC	CASSSGPGGINEQFF
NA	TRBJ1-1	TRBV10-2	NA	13	TGCGCCAGCAGTGAGGGAAAAAACACTGAAGCTTTCTTT	CASSEGKNTEAFF
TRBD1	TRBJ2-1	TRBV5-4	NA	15	TGTGCCAGCAGCCGAGGGGGACAGGGGGTAAATGAGCAGTTCTTC	CASSRGGQGVNEQFF
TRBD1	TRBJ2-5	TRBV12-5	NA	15	TGTGCTAGTGGTTTGGGGGACAGGACCCAAGAGACCCAGTACTTC	CASGLGDRTQETQYF
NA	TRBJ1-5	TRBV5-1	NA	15	TGCGCCAGCTCGCCGGACGGGTATAGCAATCAGCCCCAGCATTTT	CASSPDGYSNQPQHF
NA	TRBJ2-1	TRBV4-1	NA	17	TGCGCCAGCAGCCAAGGGCGGGCACGAGGCGGGGCCAATGAGCAGTTCTTC	CASSQGRARGGANEQFF
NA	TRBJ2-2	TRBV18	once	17	TGTGCCAGCTCACCACCCTCAACTAGGAGGGGAACCGGGGAGCTGTTTTTT	CASSPPSTRRGTGELFF
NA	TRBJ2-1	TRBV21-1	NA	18	TGTGCCAGCAGCGGGGGGGTTAGCGGGAGGAGCTCCTACAATGAGCAGTTCTTC	CASSGGVSGRSSYNEQFF